A selection of T cell receptor beta chains follows, all from one sample in a study of T cells in Graves' hyperthyroidism and ophthalmopathy. TCRdb recomputed calls from the multiplex PCR reads with MiXCR, one row per CDR3 protein. The data contain about 420,000 distinct CDR3 sequences, 15% to 17% of them singletons. Source material: blood. The receptors were gathered from a woman aged 18-29 years with Graves' hyperthyroidism. CDR3s include the opening cysteine and the closing phenylalanine or tryptophan. The D gene is left open where the match is weak. Not every row has a clone size; where given, it reads once, few, many or a size class.

TRBV19	.	.	TRBJ1-5	CASGRGNQPQHF	TGTGCCAGTGGGAGGGGTAATCAGCCCCAGCATTTT
TRBV12-3/TRBV12-4	many	TRBD2	TRBJ2-7	CASSRTSGGQQYF	TGTGCCAGCAGCCGGACTAGCGGGGGACAGCAGTACTTC
TRBV20-1	many	.	TRBJ2-2	CSARALRYTGELFF	TGCAGTGCTAGAGCCCTTAGGTACACCGGGGAGCTGTTTTTT
TRBV3-1	.	.	TRBJ2-7	CASSQGPGGYEQYF	TGTGCCAGCAGCCAAGGTCCCGGGGGCTACGAGCAGTACTTC
TRBV7-3	many	TRBD2	TRBJ2-3	CASSPTAGADTQYF	TGTGCCAGCAGCCCCACAGCGGGAGCAGATACGCAGTATTTT
TRBV6-1	many	TRBD1	TRBJ1-1	CASSAWTGSAEAFF	TGTGCCAGCAGTGCCTGGACAGGGTCGGCTGAAGCTTTCTTT
TRBV5-1	many	.	TRBJ1-1	CASSSNREGITEAFF	TGCGCCAGCAGCTCAAACAGGGAAGGGATAACTGAAGCTTTCTTT
TRBV12-3/TRBV12-4	.	TRBD1	TRBJ2-1	CAGGQGLNEQFF	TGTGCTGGGGGACAGGGTTTGAATGAGCAGTTCTTC
TRBV6-1	few	TRBD1	TRBJ1-3	CASPDRDSGNIIYF	TGTGCCAGCCCGGACAGGGACTCTGGAAACATCATATATTTT
TRBV28	many	.	TRBJ2-5	CASSFRVRDQETQYF	TGTGCCAGCAGTTTTCGTGTCAGGGACCAAGAGACCCAGTACTTC
TRBV4-1	.	.	TRBJ1-1	CASSQPTSLKTEAFF	TGCGCCAGCAGCCAACCCACCAGTCTAAAGACTGAAGCTTTCTTT
TRBV2	few	.	TRBJ2-4	CASREGGLAKNIQYF	TGTGCCAGCAGGGAAGGGGGACTAGCCAAAAACATTCAGTACTTC
TRBV20-1	few	TRBD1	TRBJ2-3	CSAQGAAVGPQYF	TGCAGTGCCCAGGGGGCCGCCGTCGGTCCGCAGTATTTT
TRBV3-1	many	.	TRBJ2-7	CASSRIYEQYF	TGTGCCAGCAGCCGAATCTACGAGCAGTACTTC
TRBV20-1	.	TRBD1	TRBJ2-3	CSARGLPGTGNTDTQYF	TGCAGTGCTAGAGGACTGCCCGGGACAGGGAACACAGATACGCAGTATTTT
TRBV10-3	few	.	TRBJ2-2	CATLSTGELFF	TGTGCCACACTCTCGACCGGGGAGCTGTTTTTT
TRBV4-1	.	.	TRBJ2-7	CASSQEGGRGKRNYEQYF	TGCGCCAGCAGCCAAGAAGGAGGAAGGGGTAAACGTAACTACGAGCAGTACTTC
TRBV6-2/TRBV6-3	few	.	TRBJ2-3	CASSSLAIATDTQYF	TGTGCCAGCAGTTCCCTCGCGATTGCCACAGATACGCAGTATTTT
TRBV20-1	few	TRBD1	TRBJ1-5	CSARPGTGNNQPQHF	TGCAGTGCTCGTCCCGGGACAGGGAACAATCAGCCCCAGCATTTT
TRBV18	.	.	TRBJ2-6	CASSPRVGGANVLIF	TGTGCCAGCTCACCGAGGGTAGGAGGGGCCAACGTCCTGATTTTC
TRBV18	many	TRBD2	TRBJ2-7	CASSPRLAGEQYF	TGTGCCAGCTCACCAAGACTAGCCGGGGAGCAGTACTTC
TRBV6-6	.	TRBD1	TRBJ2-7	CASSYSTRGSAEQYF	TGTGCCAGCAGTTACTCGACCAGGGGGTCGGCCGAGCAGTACTTC
TRBV6-2/TRBV6-3	few	TRBD1	TRBJ2-1	CATCNVPGQGTNEQFF	TGTGCCACCTGTAATGTTCCGGGACAGGGCACGAATGAGCAGTTCTTC
TRBV9	.	.	TRBJ2-2	CASSLFSPGELFF	TGTGCCAGCAGCCTATTTTCTCCCGGGGAGCTGTTTTTT
TRBV24-1	many	.	TRBJ2-7	CATSAAQVPYEQYF	TGTGCCACCAGCGCCGCCCAGGTTCCATACGAGCAGTACTTC
TRBV7-9	many	.	TRBJ2-5	CASSLTKEQETQYF	TGTGCCAGCAGCTTGACCAAGGAGCAAGAGACCCAGTACTTC
TRBV5-6	many	.	TRBJ1-3	CASSWGTRRSGNTIYF	TGTGCCAGCAGCTGGGGAACGCGGCGCTCTGGAAACACCATATATTTT
TRBV7-8	many	TRBD2	TRBJ2-1	CASSSREGSYNEQFF	TGTGCCAGCAGCTCCCGGGAGGGTTCCTACAATGAGCAGTTCTTC
TRBV19	.	.	TRBJ1-2	CASSTMRTNYGYTF	TGTGCCAGTAGTACCATGCGTACCAACTATGGCTACACCTTC
TRBV20-1	many	TRBD2	TRBJ2-3	CSARDPGTSGGRDTQYF	TGCAGTGCTAGAGACCCCGGGACTAGCGGCGGGAGAGATACGCAGTATTTT
TRBV7-2	many	.	TRBJ2-1	CASIPWGGRYNEQFF	TGTGCCAGCATCCCCTGGGGGGGCCGTTACAATGAGCAGTTCTTC
TRBV28	many	TRBD2	TRBJ2-1	CASSLLGLDYNEQFF	TGTGCCAGCAGTTTATTAGGACTAGACTACAATGAGCAGTTCTTC
TRBV19	few	.	TRBJ2-1	CASFTGTGQFF	TGTGCCAGCTTTACCGGGACCGGGCAGTTCTTC
TRBV27	many	TRBD1	TRBJ1-2	CASSLIGQVGYGYTF	TGTGCCAGCAGTTTAATAGGACAGGTTGGCTATGGCTACACCTTC
TRBV7-9	many	TRBD1	TRBJ1-1	CASSSPGQLNTEAFF	TGTGCCAGCAGCTCACCGGGACAGCTGAACACTGAAGCTTTCTTT
TRBV6-2/TRBV6-3	many	.	TRBJ1-5	CASSYSRPPPNQPQHF	TGTGCCAGCAGTTACTCGAGACCTCCCCCCAATCAGCCCCAGCATTTT
TRBV20-1	.	TRBD1	TRBJ2-7	CSAIQDRAYEQYF	TGCAGTGCTATTCAGGACAGGGCCTACGAGCAGTACTTC
TRBV6-1	few	.	TRBJ2-2	CASSEILGTGELFF	TGTGCCAGCAGTGAGATCCTGGGCACCGGGGAGCTGTTTTTT
TRBV7-9	many	.	TRBJ2-7	CASSSTDSSYEQYF	TGTGCCAGCAGCTCGACAGATAGCTCCTACGAGCAGTACTTC
TRBV5-1	many	TRBD2	TRBJ2-3	CASSSWTSGGTDTQYF	TGCGCCAGCAGCTCCTGGACTAGCGGGGGCACAGATACGCAGTATTTT
TRBV4-2	few	TRBD1	TRBJ1-2	CASSLTGARIYGYTF	TGTGCCAGCAGCTTGACAGGGGCTCGGATCTATGGCTACACCTTC
TRBV11-2	many	TRBD2	TRBJ2-3	CASSSLAGETDTQYF	TGTGCCAGCAGCTCATTAGCGGGGGAAACAGATACGCAGTATTTT
TRBV4-1	few	.	TRBJ2-5	CASSQAARQETQYF	TGCGCCAGCAGCCAAGCGGCGAGACAAGAGACCCAGTACTTC
TRBV2	.	.	TRBJ2-7	CASSSDGNYEQYF	TGTGCCAGCAGTTCGGACGGCAACTACGAGCAGTACTTC
TRBV20-1	few	TRBD1	TRBJ2-7	CSATGTVFYEQYF	TGCAGTGCAACCGGGACAGTATTCTACGAGCAGTACTTC
TRBV20-1	many	.	TRBJ1-5	CSASPGPVANQPQHF	TGCAGTGCTAGTCCGGGGCCGGTTGCCAATCAGCCCCAGCATTTT
TRBV2	many	TRBD1	TRBJ1-1	CASKGDRAVNTEAFF	TGTGCCAGCAAGGGGGACAGGGCGGTGAACACTGAAGCTTTCTTT
TRBV7-9	many	TRBD2	TRBJ2-1	CASSPRLAGDIEQFF	TGTGCCAGCAGCCCCCGACTAGCGGGAGACATTGAGCAGTTCTTC
TRBV9	.	TRBD1	TRBJ1-6	CASRTGESNSPLHF	TGTGCCAGCCGGACAGGGGAAAGTAATTCACCCCTCCACTTT
TRBV5-1	few	TRBD2	TRBJ2-1	CASSLGGGGGSSYNEQFF	TGCGCCAGCAGCTTGGGTGGGGGTGGCGGGAGCTCCTACAATGAGCAGTTCTTC
TRBV6-2/TRBV6-3	few	TRBD1	TRBJ2-7	CASRWGQESYEQYF	TGTGCCAGCAGATGGGGACAGGAGAGTTACGAGCAGTACTTC
TRBV20-1	many	.	TRBJ2-5	CSASGARETQYF	TGCAGTGCCTCTGGAGCGCGGGAGACCCAGTACTTC
TRBV27	.	TRBD2	TRBJ2-1	CASKKLAGERQKFF	TGTGCCAGCAAGAAGCTAGCGGGAGAACGTCAGAAGTTCTTC
TRBV18	many	.	TRBJ2-7	CASSSTEYYEQYF	TGTGCCAGCTCATCAACCGAATACTACGAGCAGTACTTC
TRBV27	many	.	TRBJ2-5	CASSLLGLYQETQYF	TGTGCCAGCAGTTTATTAGGGTTGTACCAAGAGACCCAGTACTTC